This TCR beta chain was identified during a study of identical twins. This clonotype has a handful of counts. The CDR3 is 15 amino acids. The germline V gene has CDR1 SGHVS and CDR2 FNYEAQ. V lost 5 bases, J lost 2 bases, and 3 bases stayed unmatched. It was template switching that added a universal primer site, and there were unique molecular identifiers on the cDNA. MiXCR was run by TCRdb on the 5' RACE reads, yielding one entry per CDR3 protein. The sample consists of hundreds of thousands of distinct CDR3 sequences, 8.6% of them appearing once. The data were also submitted as part of a second study, on yellow fever vaccine responses in identical twins.

Sequencing was carried out using PBMCs. The gene calls are TRBV7-6 and TRBJ2-1; TRBD1 agrees at 10 bases. This TCR was recovered from a woman aged 18 to 35 in good health. The CDR3 DNA sequence: TGTGCCAGCAGCAAAGGACAGGGGGCCTACAATGAGCAGTTCTTC. This sequence encodes CASSKGQGAYNEQFF.